These 23 T cell receptor beta chains were all obtained from the same sample, sequenced in a study of T cell repertoires in cytomegalovirus infection. One entry per CDR3 protein, called by TCRdb with MiXCR from the reads. The sample yields 250,000 to 300,000 distinct CDR3 sequences, roughly 25% seen once. Input material: PBMCs. The receptor source for this set is a human donor in good health (CMV status not recorded). Some clones in this sample may be carry-over from other donors' samples.

This clonotype was detected ten times or more. V and J are TRBV7-9 and TRBJ2-1, with 8 bases lining up with TRBD2. V lost 5 bases and J lost 5; bases outside the gene matches: 8. The CDR3 has 15 residues. Germline lookup yields CDR1 SEHNR and CDR2 FQNEAQ (reference sequence). Written as DNA, the CDR3 is TGTGCCAGCAGCCCCACGGCAGCGGGGGACAATGAGCAGTTCTTC. This codes for CASSPTAAGDNEQFF.

V and J are TRBV19 and TRBJ1-6; 10 bases map to TRBD1. This CDR3 is 16 amino acids long. J was trimmed by 9 bases and V by 3 bases; bases with no gene match: 8. CDR1 LNHDA and CDR2 SQIVND come from the germline V gene (reference sequence). The CDR3 protein is CASSISTGTGASPLHF. Written as DNA, the CDR3 is TGTGCCAGTAGTATCTCTACCGGGACAGGGGCTTCACCCCTCCACTTT. Looking up the rest from reference TRBV19 and TRBJ1-6 gives the full variable domain: DGGITQSPKYLFRKEGQNVTLSCEQNLNHDAMYWYRQDPGQGLRLIYYSQIVNDFQKGDIAEGYSVSREKKESFPLTVTSAQKNPTAFYLCASSISTGTGASPLHFGNGTRLTVT.

This clonotype was seen many times. The gene calls are TRBV7-6 and TRBJ2-3; D gene uncertain. This CDR3 is 14 amino acids long. The V and J ends lost 1 base and 4 bases respectively, with 9 bases between them. The germline V gene encodes CDR1 SGHVS and CDR2 FNYEAQ. CDR3 region: CASSLGRVPDTQYF. In DNA form, the CDR3 reads TGTGCCAGCAGCTTAGGTCGGGTTCCAGATACGCAGTATTTT.

In this sample, this clonotype turned up once. The V and J genes are TRBV27 and TRBJ1-2; 9 bases map to TRBD1. V was pared by 7 bases and J by 0 bases, with 6 bases of the junction left unmatched. This CDR3 spans 15 amino acids. Germline V gene lookup returns CDR1 MNHEY and CDR2 SMNVEV (reference sequence). The CDR3 here is CASKRTGDPNYGYTF. The DNA of the CDR3 is TGTGCCAGCAAACGGACAGGGGACCCTAACTATGGCTACACCTTC.

The chain is built from TRBV19 and TRBJ1-1, with unresolved D. The CDR3 length is 14 residues. Trimming cost V 7 bases and J 4 bases, with 16 bases left between them. The germline gives CDR1 LNHDA, CDR2 SQIVND (reference sequence). CDR3 protein: CASNPTGGITEAFF. CDR3 nucleotide sequence: TGTGCCAGTAACCCGACGGGAGGGATCACTGAAGCTTTCTTT.

The chain recombines TRBV5-5 with TRBJ2-7; 8 bases are shared with TRBD1. Germline CDR1 is SGHKS and CDR2 is YYEKEE (reference sequence). This CDR3 region has 16 residues. J gave up 0 bases and V 1 base, and 6 bases lay outside the gene matches. CDR3 residues: CASSLRTGMSSYEQYF. DNA for the CDR3: TGTGCCAGCAGCTTGCGGACAGGGATGAGCTCCTACGAGCAGTACTTC.

This rearrangement joins TRBV29-1 to TRBJ1-5, with D possibly TRBD1 on 5 matching bases. The germline V and J ends were trimmed by 3 bases and 7 bases, with 13 bases remaining between them. CDR3 size: 13 residues. The germline V gene encodes CDR1 SQVTM and CDR2 ANQGSEA. CDR3 protein: CSVDLGGGQPQHF. CDR3 DNA: TGCAGCGTTGATCTCGGGGGGGGACAGCCCCAGCATTTT.

This clonotype was seen a single time. This chain links TRBV29-1 with TRBJ1-1, with D possibly matching TRBD1 (6 bases). Trimming left V 4 bases short and J 0 bases short, with 15 bases between. The CDR3 totals 15 residues. The germline CDR1 and CDR2 sequences are SQVTM and ANQGSEA. The CDR3 protein is CSVGGGWGMNTEAFF. CDR3 sequence (DNA): TGCAGCGTTGGAGGGGGGTGGGGCATGAACACTGAAGCTTTCTTT.

The chain links TRBV7-2 to TRBJ2-5, with D perhaps assigned TRBD1 or TRBD2 (5 bases each). The ends were cut back, 1 base at V and 7 bases at J, with 13 bases in the middle. Germline CDR1 is SGHTA and CDR2 is FQGNSA. CDR3 length equals 14 residues. The CDR3 DNA is TGTGCCAGCAGCTTAGGCATGGGACGCGGGACCCAGTACTTC. Amino acids: CASSLGMGRGTQYF.

The chain combines TRBV30 with TRBJ1-2, with unresolved D. V shed 2 bases and J shed 2 bases, with 9 bases lying between them. Germline V gene data show CDR1 as GTSNPN and CDR2 as SVGIG (reference sequence). The CDR3 totals 13 residues. CDR3 DNA: TGTGCCTGGAGTCGGGTGGGGAACTATGGCTACACCTTC. It translates to CAWSRVGNYGYTF.

On this clonotype: A much larger clone lies a single base off, so this may be a read error. This likely comes from a read error, as the CDR3 has no conserved phenylalanine or tryptophan at its end. The rearrangement joins TRBV7-2 to TRBJ2-3, with D unresolved. V dropped 3 bases and J dropped 3 bases, with 4 bases sitting between them. The V gene's germline CDR1 is SGHTA and CDR2 FQGNSA. CDR3 size: 12 residues. CDR3 region: CASSFLTDTQYY. CDR3 nucleotide sequence: TGTGCCAGCAGCTTCTTAACAGATACGCAGTATTAT.

The chain joins TRBV6-1 to TRBJ2-2; D gene uncertain. From germline, CDR1 is MNHNS and CDR2 SASEGT. Trimming took 6 bases from V and 6 from J, leaving 11 bases between them. The CDR3 consists of 13 residues. CDR3 nucleotide sequence: TGTGCCAGCAGAGGTATAATCGCCGGGGAGCTGTTTTTT. Its protein is CASRGIIAGELFF.

This clonotype showed up many times. Written as DNA, the CDR3 is TGTGCCAGCAGCTCCTACATCTATGGCTACACCTTC. Protein sequence: CASSSYIYGYTF. The chain couples TRBV7-9 to TRBJ1-2, with unresolved D. V was shortened by 4 bases and J by 4 bases, with 7 bases between the two germline ends. The CDR3 runs to 12 residues. CDR1 is SEHNR and CDR2 is FQNEAQ in the germline V gene (reference sequence). The full variable domain, completed using reference TRBV7-9 and TRBJ1-2, is DTGVSQNPRHKITKRGQNVTFRCDPISEHNRLYWYRQTLGQGPEFLTYFQNEAQLEKSRLLSDRFSAERPKGSFSTLEIQRTEQGDSAMYLCASSSYIYGYTFGSGTRLTVV.

This clonotype was observed a single time. Lacking the conserved final phenylalanine or tryptophan, this CDR3 likely reflects a read error. V usage is TRBV7-9 and J usage is TRBJ2-1; 11 positions match TRBD1. V lost 3 bases and J lost 7; bases outside the gene matches: 2. There are 14 residues in the CDR3. Germline V gene lookup returns CDR1 SEHNR and CDR2 FQNEAQ (reference sequence). CDR3 coding DNA: TGTGCCAGCAGCTTGGGACAGGGGGTGAATGAGCAGTTCTTA. Translating it yields CASSLGQGVNEQFL.

The chain recombines TRBV6-1 with TRBJ1-5; D is unresolved. This CDR3 is 13 amino acids long. Germline-derived CDR1 and CDR2 are MNHNS and SASEGT. Trimming cost V 6 bases and J 3 bases, with 9 bases left between them. Written as DNA, the CDR3 is TGTGCCAGCAGCACAGAGAACAATCAGCCCCAGCATTTT. Translated: CASSTENNQPQHF.

This clonotype turned up a few times. The chain employs TRBV27 and TRBJ2-2, with 9 bases lining up with TRBD1. Germline trimming cut 5 bases from V and 6 bases from J; bases unmatched to any gene: 4. Germline V gene sequence: CDR1 MNHEY, CDR2 SMNVEV (reference sequence). This CDR3 spans 14 amino acids. The CDR3: CASSHDRGAGELFF. The CDR3 DNA reads TGTGCCAGCAGTCACGACAGGGGGGCCGGGGAGCTGTTTTTT.

The chain recombines TRBV5-1 with TRBJ1-2, with 11 bases lining up with TRBD1. In germline, CDR1 is SGHRS, CDR2 YFSETQ. Trimming cost V 4 bases and J 1 base; bases outside gene matches: 0. The CDR3 runs 14 residues. CDR3 sequence reads: CASSGTGGNYGYTF. The CDR3 DNA reads TGCGCCAGCAGCGGGACAGGGGGTAACTATGGCTACACCTTC.

A remark on this clonotype: The junction differs from germline at one of its ends, possibly a read error. The chain links TRBV2 to TRBJ1-2; TRBD1 aligns across 10 bases. This CDR3 has 14 amino acids. The germline V gene encodes CDR1 SNHLY and CDR2 FYNNEI. The CDR3 here is CASGDRGHYYGYTF. The CDR3 DNA follows: TGTGCCAGCGGTGACAGGGGGCATTACTATGGCTACACCTTC.

A few counts support this clonotype. The chain employs TRBV28 and TRBJ1-2; D unclear. This CDR3 has 14 residues. Germline V gene lookup returns CDR1 MDHEN and CDR2 SYDVKM. Deletions cut 5 bases from V and 4 bases from J, with 14 bases between. The CDR3 is CASSAAGYTYGYTF. As DNA, the CDR3 is TGTGCCAGCAGTGCGGCTGGGTACACCTATGGCTACACCTTC.

This clonotype was seen repeatedly, ten times or more. The rearrangement links TRBV7-2 to TRBJ2-5; 10 nucleotides match TRBD2. Germline CDR1 SGHTA, CDR2 FQGNSA. Trimming at V came to 4 bases and at J to 0 bases, leaving 11 bases not matched to a gene. The CDR3 has 18 residues. CDR3 bases: TGTGCCAGCAGCTCACCATTAACTAGCGGGATTTACCAAGAGACCCAGTACTTC. It translates to CASSSPLTSGIYQETQYF.

The genes are TRBV19 and TRBJ1-1, with no clear D. V was trimmed by 1 base and J by 1 base, leaving 7 bases between them. Per germline, CDR1 LNHDA and CDR2 SQIVND (reference sequence). CDR3 length: 14 amino acids. CDR3 sequence reads: CASSIVGQNTEAFF. CDR3 DNA: TGTGCCAGTAGTATAGTGGGCCAGAACACTGAAGCTTTCTTT.

This clonotype turned up a few times. The J gene is TRBJ2-3, the V gene TRBV11-2, with a tentative D call TRBD1 (6 bases). Germline V gene data show CDR1 as SGHAT and CDR2 as FQNNGV. The CDR3 runs 14 residues. Deletions cut 5 bases from V and 1 base from J, with 10 bases between. CDR3 coding DNA: TGTGCCAGCAGCACCTGGACAGGCACAGATACGCAGTATTTT. Translation: CASSTWTGTDTQYF.

V and J are TRBV12-3 or TRBV12-4 and TRBJ1-1, with a weak D call TRBD1 (5 bases). V gave up 6 bases and J gave up 6 bases, with 17 bases separating them. The CDR3 has 14 residues. CDR3: CASSMGGSGAEAFF. For the CDR3, the DNA is TGTGCCAGCAGCATGGGGGGAAGTGGCGCTGAAGCTTTCTTT.